One sample yielded the 20 T cell receptor beta chains listed below, sequenced in a study of beta chain features in type 1 diabetes. No antigen has been assigned to these receptors. Every bit of the isolated RNA underwent reverse transcription, so sequencing read expressed TCRB transcripts. Here immunoSEQ multiplex PCR was the method, and the copy in TCRdb shows in-frame clones only, minus some. The sample has 630,000 or so clones, around 15% seen once. Findings and caveats of the study: Type 1 diabetes patients showed a moderate but significant shortening of TCRB CDR3s in all four CD4+ subsets.

Source material: naive CD4+ T cells from blood. The receptors come from a man aged 18 to 35 with type 1 diabetes.

This clone was detected only a few times. Other nucleotide sequences from this sample produce the same CDR3. This sequence joins TRBV29-1 and TRBJ2-2; D is undetermined. Germline V gene sequence: CDR1 SQVTM, CDR2 ANQGSEA. This CDR3 is built from 11 residues. The V end was cut by 3 bases, the J end by 4 bases, with 3 bases between. CDR3 coding DNA: TGCAGCGTTGAGGGCACCGGGGAGCTGTTTTTT. Encoded protein: CSVEGTGELFF.

The table lists this clone with a few counts. This chain connects TRBV4-1 to TRBJ2-7; weak D call: TRBD1 (5 bases). The length of the CDR3 is 15 residues. The V gene's germline CDR1 is MGHRA and CDR2 YSYEKL. The ends were cut back, 1 base at V and 2 bases at J, with 12 bases in the middle. CDR3 bases: TGCGCCAGCAGCCAAGCAGGGCATGAACCCTACGAGCAGTACTTC. It codes for CASSQAGHEPYEQYF.

This clone was observed a few times. The J gene is TRBJ2-7, the V gene TRBV5-1; 12 bases fit TRBD2. V gave up 4 bases and J gave up 6 bases; unmatched junction bases: 8. The CDR3 is 15 residues long. Germline V gives CDR1 SGHRS, CDR2 YFSETQ. CDR3 nucleotide sequence: TGCGCCAGCAGCCTGACTAGCGGGAGAGGGCTCGAGCAGTACTTC. This encodes CASSLTSGRGLEQYF. Full variable domain (outside the CDR3, taken from reference TRBV5-1 and TRBJ2-7): KAGVTQTPRYLIKTRGQQVTLSCSPISGHRSVSWYQQTPGQGLQFLFEYFSETQRNKGNFPGRFSGRQFSNSRSEMNVSTLELGDSALYLCASSLTSGRGLEQYFGPGTRLTVT.

This chain uses TRBV5-4 with TRBJ1-2, with 9 bases lining up with TRBD1. This CDR3 comprises 13 residues. CDR1 is SGHNT and CDR2 is YYREEE in the germline V gene (reference sequence). Trimming took 5 bases from V and 4 from J; bases not matched to a gene: 3. CDR3: CASRGQGPYGYTF. CDR3 DNA: TGTGCCAGCAGGGGACAGGGCCCCTATGGCTACACCTTC.

The rearrangement links TRBV25-1 to TRBJ2-3, with a tentative D call TRBD2 (5 bases). The CDR3 is 16 amino acids. The V gene lost 1 base and the J gene lost 0 bases, with 11 bases spanning the gap. CDR1 and CDR2 from the germline V gene are MGHDK and SYGVNS. CDR3 sequence reads: CASSELSGASTDTQYF. As DNA, the CDR3 is TGTGCCAGCAGTGAATTGAGCGGTGCTAGCACAGATACGCAGTATTTT.

This clone was counted only a few times. V gene TRBV11-1 combines with J gene TRBJ2-7, with no clear D. Per the germline V gene, CDR1 is SGHAT and CDR2 is FQDESV (reference sequence). The CDR3 has 11 amino acids. The ends were cut back, 5 bases at V and 3 bases at J, with 5 bases in the middle. The DNA of the CDR3 is TGTGCCAGCAGCGCAGGCTACGAGCAGTACTTC. Amino acids: CASSAGYEQYF.

This clone appeared a few times. In the same sample, other DNA sequences code for this CDR3. The rearrangement joins TRBV7-9 to TRBJ2-3; D gene uncertain. Germline V gene data show CDR1 as SEHNR and CDR2 as FQNEAQ (reference sequence). There are 15 residues in the CDR3. Trimming removed 1 base from V and 0 bases from J, with 8 bases in between. CDR3 DNA sequence: TGTGCCAGCAGCTTAGGCCCAACTAGCACAGATACGCAGTATTTT. It yields the protein CASSLGPTSTDTQYF.

The CDR3 reads CASSQTPSGDYEQYF. In DNA form, the CDR3 reads TGTGCCAGCTCGCAAACTCCTAGCGGCGACTACGAGCAGTACTTC. The genes are TRBV18 and TRBJ2-7; 7 bases match TRBD2. The J segment lost 3 bases and the V segment lost 6 bases, leaving 11 bases of the junction unmatched. This CDR3 has 15 amino acids. In germline, CDR1 is KGHSH, CDR2 LQKENI. Complete variable domain (other parts from reference TRBV18 and TRBJ2-7): NAGVMQNPRHLVRRRGQEARLRCSPMKGHSHVYWYRQLPEEGLKFMVYLQKENIIDESGMPKERFSAEFPKEGPSILRIQQVVRGDSAAYFCASSQTPSGDYEQYFGPGTRLTVT.

This clone came up a few times. This rearrangement joins TRBV7-2 to TRBJ2-7, with 7 nucleotides matching TRBD2. The CDR3 runs 12 residues. Germline CDR1 and CDR2: SGHTA and FQGNSA. V gave up 3 bases and J gave up 6 bases; unmatched junction bases: 2. The CDR3 nucleotides are TGTGCCAGCAGCTTTTCGGGGGGCGAGCAGTACTTC. As protein: CASSFSGGEQYF.

The rearrangement joins TRBV10-3 to TRBJ2-3; D possibly corresponds to TRBD2 (5 bases). V was clipped by 4 bases and J by 3 bases, with 14 bases between them. The CDR3 consists of 15 residues. The germline gives CDR1 ENHRY, CDR2 SYGVKD. DNA for the CDR3: TGTGCCATCAGTGGGGGTCGAGGGAGTACAGATACGCAGTATTTT. Amino acids: CAISGGRGSTDTQYF.

This clone came up a few times. The V gene is TRBV29-1, the J gene TRBJ2-7; no firm D call. The germline V and J ends were trimmed by 7 bases and 3 bases, with 19 bases remaining between them. Germline CDR1 is SQVTM and CDR2 is ANQGSEA. The CDR3 contains 14 residues. CDR3 bases: TGCAGCGGTGGCCCCCGCGGTCACCTCTACGAGCAGTACTTC. Encoded protein: CSGGPRGHLYEQYF.

The J gene is TRBJ2-2, the V gene TRBV30, with TRBD1 matching over 9 bases. Germline V gene lookup returns CDR1 GTSNPN and CDR2 SVGIG (reference sequence). V trimming: 4 bases; J trimming: 2 bases; junction bases outside the gene matches: 5. The CDR3 is made up of 15 amino acids. The CDR3 is CAWIQGQGNTGELFF. The CDR3 DNA sequence: TGTGCCTGGATCCAGGGACAGGGCAACACCGGGGAGCTGTTTTTT.

This clone was counted only a few times. The chain employs TRBV5-4 and TRBJ2-1; 8 nucleotides line up with TRBD1. Trimming at V came to 0 bases and at J to 5 bases, leaving 1 base not matched to a gene. Germline V gene data show CDR1 as SGHNT and CDR2 as YYREEE (reference sequence). This CDR3 spans 14 amino acids. CDR3 region: CASSLDRGNNEQFF. CDR3 nucleotide sequence: TGTGCCAGCAGCTTGGACAGGGGGAACAATGAGCAGTTCTTC. The full variable domain, with the rest looked up from reference TRBV5-4 and TRBJ2-1, is ETGVTQSPTHLIKTRGQQVTLRCSSQSGHNTVSWYQQALGQGPQFIFQYYREEENGRGNFPPRFSGLQFPNYSSELNVNALELDDSALYLCASSLDRGNNEQFFGPGTRLTVL.

This clone turned up a few times. The chain has TRBV2 and TRBJ1-2, with a tentative D call TRBD1 (6 bases). CDR1 and CDR2 from the germline V gene are SNHLY and FYNNEI. With 5 bases removed from V and 2 bases from J, the gap between germline ends came to 9 bases. The CDR3 is 13 amino acids. CDR3 sequence (DNA): TGTGCCAGCAGTACGGACAGCAACTATGGCTACACCTTC. The encoded protein is CASSTDSNYGYTF.

This clone occurred a few times. This sequence joins TRBV6-1 and TRBJ1-4, with D unclear. Germline CDR1 MNHNS, CDR2 SASEGT. CDR3 length: 13 amino acids. V lost 8 bases to trimming and J lost 0 bases, with 7 bases between them. CDR3 bases: TGTGCCAGCGGTCGCGCAACTAATGAAAAACTGTTTTTT. It encodes CASGRATNEKLFF.

This clone has a handful of counts. The chain has TRBV28 and TRBJ1-5; D gene uncertain. This CDR3 comprises 13 residues. Germline lookup yields CDR1 MDHEN and CDR2 SYDVKM. V gave up 5 bases and J gave up 5 bases, with 10 bases separating them. CDR3 nucleotides: TGTGCCAGCAGTCCATGGCGAGATCAGCCCCAGCATTTT. This translates into CASSPWRDQPQHF.

This clone was detected a few times. V gene TRBV28 combines with J gene TRBJ1-5; D remains unclear. CDR1 is MDHEN and CDR2 is SYDVKM in the germline V gene. The CDR3 covers 13 residues. Trimming removed 2 bases from V and 0 bases from J, with 2 bases in between. This chain's CDR3 is CASSLPSNQPQHF. CDR3 in DNA: TGTGCCAGCAGTTTACCTAGCAATCAGCCCCAGCATTTT.

Comments on this clone: Germline is not matched at one junction end, which may reflect a read error. The chain employs TRBV9 and TRBJ1-6, with D uncertain. Per germline, CDR1 SGDLS and CDR2 YYNGEE. This CDR3 has 13 residues. In DNA form, the CDR3 reads TGTGCCAGCACCCCGAGGGCTGCCCTTACGAGAAGTTTT. It is translated as CASTPRAALTRSF.

Note on this clone: Other DNA sequences in the sample encode the same CDR3. This chain joins TRBV30 and TRBJ2-3; D gene uncertain. V shed 2 bases and J shed 1 base, with 4 bases lying between them. This CDR3 has 12 residues. Germline V gene sequence: CDR1 GTSNPN, CDR2 SVGIG (reference sequence). The CDR3 DNA reads as TGTGCCTGGAGTTCGGGCACAGATACGCAGTATTTT. It codes for CAWSSGTDTQYF.

The V call is TRBV21-1, the J call TRBJ2-6; the table's TRBD1 call for D was not verified on the DNA. TRBV21-1 has pseudogene status. CDR3 length: 17 amino acids. The CDR3 loop reads CASNPRGQTSGANVLTF. For the CDR3, the DNA is TGTGCCAGCAACCCGAGAGGACAGACCTCTGGGGCCAACGTCCTGACTTTC.